The 15 T cell receptor beta chains below come from one sample, sequenced in a study of PD-1 blockade in classical Hodgkin lymphoma. All patients experienced relapse after autologous stem cell transplantation, and brentuximab vedotin exposure was variable. The method was immunoSEQ multiplex PCR; TCRdb's version includes in-frame clones alone and lacks a portion of them. The top ten clones hold 25% to 35% of a sample with approximately 18,000 clones, around 80% of them seen once. The source material was peripheral blood mononuclear cells (PBMCs), sampled before the second cycle of nivolumab. The source of these receptors is a human donor with classical Hodgkin lymphoma.

The rearrangement links TRBV25-1 to TRBJ1-1, with D uncertain. The length of the CDR3 is 13 residues. CDR1 MGHDK and CDR2 SYGVNS come from the germline V gene. Trimming left V 9 bases short and J 7 bases short, with 18 bases between. In DNA, the CDR3 is TGTGCCAGTACAACTTTAGGAGTTGGTGAAGCTTTCTTT. Protein product: CASTTLGVGEAFF.

This clone occurred a few times. V is TRBV5-8 and J is TRBJ1-5, with a weak D call TRBD1 (5 bases). CDR3 length: 14 residues. V was shortened by 2 bases and J by 6 bases, with 12 bases between the two germline ends. Germline V gene sequence: CDR1 SGHTS, CDR2 YDEGEE. The CDR3 is CASSLGQGGQPQHF. CDR3 sequence (DNA): TGTGCCAGCAGCTTAGGGCAGGGCGGTCAGCCCCAGCATTTT.

The J gene is TRBJ1-1, the V gene TRBV6-4, with a tentative D call TRBD1 (5 bases). From germline, CDR1 is MRHNA and CDR2 SNTAGT. This CDR3 has 13 amino acids. V dropped 2 bases and J dropped 2 bases, with 6 bases sitting between them. CDR3: CASSDRDNTEAFF. The CDR3 DNA sequence: TGTGCCAGCAGTGACCGGGACAACACTGAAGCTTTCTTT.

The chain is built from TRBV5-8 and TRBJ1-2, with TRBD1 as a possible D gene (5 bases). Trimming stripped 4 bases from V and 5 bases from J, with 21 bases between. In germline, CDR1 is SGHTS, CDR2 YDEGEE. The CDR3 totals 16 residues. The CDR3 here is CASSLGGGRTRYGYTF. CDR3 nucleotides: TGTGCCAGCAGCCTGGGTGGAGGCAGGACAAGATATGGCTACACCTTC.

The rearrangement uses TRBV27 and TRBJ1-6; D is ambiguous. The CDR3 totals 15 residues. Looked up from germline, CDR1 is MNHEY and CDR2 is SMNVEV (reference sequence). V lost 5 bases, J lost 6 bases, and 14 bases lay in between. This CDR3 is CASSLEGKSNSPLHF. DNA for the CDR3: TGTGCCAGCAGTCTAGAAGGGAAGAGTAATTCACCCCTCCACTTT.

The chain carries TRBV29-1 and TRBJ2-5; possible D gene TRBD2, 5 bases. Looked up from germline, CDR1 is SQVTM and CDR2 is ANQGSEA. V lost 6 bases, J lost 4 bases, and 9 bases lay in between. The CDR3 covers 11 residues. DNA of the CDR3: TGCAGCGTCAGAGGGCGAGAGACCCAGTACTTC. It encodes CSVRGRETQYF.

The chain has TRBV6-4 and TRBJ2-2; D uncertain. Germline V gene lookup returns CDR1 MRHNA and CDR2 SNTAGT. The CDR3 runs 14 residues. Trimming took 4 bases from V and 4 from J, leaving 10 bases between them. Written as DNA, the CDR3 is TGTGCCAGCAGTGCTACCCCGGGCACCGGGGAGCTGTTTTTT. It specifies CASSATPGTGELFF.

This chain uses TRBV18 with TRBJ1-1; the match to TRBD1 covers 7 bases. The CDR3 totals 16 residues. CDR1 is KGHSH and CDR2 is LQKENI in the germline V gene. V lost 4 bases to trimming and J lost 1 base; unmatched junction nucleotides: 9. Written as DNA, the CDR3 is TGTGCCAGCTCACTCGACAGGGTGTCAACGAACACTGAAGCTTTCTTT. It yields the protein CASSLDRVSTNTEAFF.

Worth noting for this clone: Germline and junction disagree at one end, which may indicate a read error. The V and J genes are TRBV5-6 and TRBJ1-4, with 8 nucleotides matching TRBD1. Per germline, CDR1 SGHDT and CDR2 YYEEEE. The CDR3 is 15 residues long. CDR3: CAGSWGQTGAEKLFF. The CDR3 DNA sequence: TGTGCCGGCAGCTGGGGTCAGACAGGGGCTGAAAAACTGTTTTTT.

The chain carries TRBV7-9 and TRBJ2-1; TRBD2 might be the D (5 bases). The CDR3 has 14 residues. Trimming removed 4 bases at V and 6 bases at J, with 13 bases between. Germline CDR1 SEHNR, CDR2 FQNEAQ (reference sequence). The DNA of the CDR3 is TGTGCCAGCAGCTCTGGACTGCGGAGCAATGAGCAGTTCTTC. Translation gives CASSSGLRSNEQFF.

V and J are TRBV5-6 and TRBJ2-3, with D possibly matching TRBD1 (6 bases). V was cut by 4 bases and J by 2 bases, with 17 bases left in between. The V gene's germline CDR1 is SGHDT and CDR2 YYEEEE. This CDR3 contains 16 residues. The CDR3 region is CASSPTGPTPTDTQYF. In DNA, the CDR3 is TGTGCCAGCAGCCCGACAGGCCCTACCCCCACAGATACGCAGTATTTT.

This chain joins TRBV28 and TRBJ2-7; D is uncertain. V was cut by 1 base and J by 1 base, with 17 bases left in between. This CDR3 is 17 amino acids long. Germline V lookup: CDR1 MDHEN, CDR2 SYDVKM. The CDR3 here is CASSLLRWGSKSYEQYF. DNA of the CDR3: TGTGCCAGCAGTTTATTGAGGTGGGGTTCTAAATCCTACGAGCAGTACTTC.

CDR3 bases: TGTGCCAGCAGCTCCCGGACGAACTATGGCTACACCTTC. Its translation is CASSSRTNYGYTF. The chain recombines TRBV7-8 with TRBJ1-2; D remains ambiguous. V was clipped by 4 bases and J by 2 bases, with 8 bases between them. CDR1 is SGHVS, CDR2 FQNEAQ, per germline. The CDR3 extends over 13 amino acids. The whole variable domain, filled in from reference TRBV7-8 and TRBJ1-2, reads GAGVSQSPRYKVAKRGQDVALRCDPISGHVSLFWYQQALGQGPEFLTYFQNEAQLDKSGLPSDRFFAERPEGSVSTLKIQRTQQEDSAVYLCASSSRTNYGYTFGSGTRLTVV.

V and J are TRBV10-3 and TRBJ2-7; TRBD2 matches at 7 bases. The CDR3 loop spans 14 amino acids. CDR1 is ENHRY and CDR2 is SYGVKD in the germline V gene. After removal of 3 bases from V and 8 bases from J, the junction contained 10 bases not matched to a gene. DNA for the CDR3: TGTGCCATCAGTGAAGAACGGGGGGTCGGAAAGCAGTACTTC. Residues: CAISEERGVGKQYF.

V usage is TRBV6-5 and J usage is TRBJ2-3; D gene ambiguous. V was cut by 6 bases and J by 5 bases, with 6 bases left in between. Germline CDR1 is MNHEY and CDR2 is SVGAGI. The CDR3 consists of 11 residues. In DNA form, the CDR3 reads TGTGCCAGCAGGGAAATAGATACGCAGTATTTT. It yields the protein CASREIDTQYF.